Detailed here is one T cell receptor beta chain. Its antigen specificity is not known. Per-nucleotide qualities are absent, and no much larger clonotype sits a single base away. The source of the sample is a study of cytomegalovirus exposure and HLA in healthy donors (dated by TCRdb to about 2017). About the full investigation: According to an earlier analysis of 587 of the donors, 150 million to 200 million T cells yielded 117 million unique TCR beta sequences and about 300 Gb of sequence data. About 300 gigabases of sequencing data and tens of millions of unique TCR sequences were included in an early release covering 500 to 750 HLA-typed donors. Of the 300 to 500 genotyped donors, approximately 81% were placed in the genetic ancestry cluster associated with self-reported Caucasian donors. The study aimed to test whether signatures of past pathogen exposure could be identified by cataloging public T cell receptors. Using immunosequencing, the study profiled T cell repertoires from 666 subjects and related those repertoires to cytomegalovirus serostatus. A separate validation cohort of 100 to 150 different subjects was used in addition to the 666-subject first cohort. To predict cytomegalovirus infection status, the study brought together high-throughput TCR immunosequencing, statistical association of individual TCRs with disease status, and machine learning. A later analysis re-examined previously published TCR beta repertoires from 610 or so donors and added high-resolution HLA genotyping to investigate patterns of TCR occurrence. Rather than drawing on any new phenotypic data, the later analysis identified candidate immune exposures from TCR beta sequences and the way those sequences occurred across donors. To decide whether each TCR beta V gene segment behaved as functional or pseudogenic, an earlier analysis of nearly 600 of the donors relied on high-throughput TCR beta sequencing. Donor age, sex, ethnicity and CMV serostatus were compiled alongside the repertoire data. In a later genetic analysis, genome-wide SNP genotypes for about 55% of the roughly 700 donors were used, and that subset was treated as a discovery cohort. Every discovery cohort repertoire had been produced on one sequencing platform. Class I and class II HLA loci were covered by the typing at four-digit resolution. The number of typed donors differed by locus: about 629-640 for A, B, C, DRB1 and DQB1; 500 to 550 for DQA1; around 610 for DPA1; and around 450 for DPB1. Because of strong linkage in the cohort, four to six DR-DQ haplotypes were treated as single units for association and clustering. Across around 400 genotyped donors of the cohort, an average of approximately 200,000 unique TCR beta nucleotide sequences per donor were sequenced, and roughly 17% of those sequences were non-productive.

What the research found in general, with its limitations: A few of the identified cytomegalovirus-associated TCR beta chains were confirmed in vitro to be specific for cytomegalovirus antigens. The sequencing pipeline was judged likely to have produced a cluster of highly shared sequence variants as a technical artifact. Only TCR beta chains were sequenced in this cohort, and the absence of alpha or paired-chain data limited detectable features. A later genetic analysis associated a missense DCLRE1C variant with V-gene and J-gene trimming of TCR beta chains, and an independent cohort replicated the association. The study listed 164 TCR beta chains as associated with cytomegalovirus. In an earlier analysis of 587 of the donors, most TCR beta V segments were observed in productive rearrangements about 90% or about 30% of the time, broadly matching IMGT annotations. When HLA alleles, especially DR and DQ, strongly co-occurred, TCR associations were difficult to assign to individual alleles. A further reported finding was that TCR beta sequences accurately predicted the HLA-A and HLA-B alleles for most subjects in the first cohort. The only immune exposure information available for the cohort was CMV serostatus. The 87-base-pair reads could not distinguish some IMGT-functional V segments, including TRBV6-2 and TRBV6-3, so those segments were excluded. In a later analysis, about 16,000 TCR beta sequences were associated with specific HLA alleles at a false discovery rate of 0.05. Because counts were too low, some 16 rarely observed V segments, including chromosome 9 orphons, were excluded from the earlier analysis of around 640 of the donors. Presence/absence analyses assumed roughly uniform sequencing depth across donors, an assumption that may not hold. HLA typing was unavailable for some donors at each locus, so association tests used only the typed subset. According to a later analysis, parvovirus B19, influenza, CMV and Epstein-Barr virus appeared linked to several top co-occurrence clusters. In a later analysis, HLA-associated TCR beta chains showed more clonal expansion and lower generation probabilities than non-associated chains that were equally common. The classifier was reported to diagnose cytomegalovirus status with high specificity and sensitivity in both the original and validation cohorts. In a later analysis, TCR association rates were found to vary across HLA loci, with the most associated TCRs seen for DRB1 alleles and the fewest for HLA-C alleles. While some public TCRs were present in many individuals, most TCR sequences turned up only very rarely across donors. Linkage disequilibrium might explain the correlated functional status among segregating V segments, but an unknown experimental factor could not be excluded. Compared with the roughly 700-donor mean, donors in an Asian-associated ancestry cluster had fewer N-insertions in productive TCRs, according to a later genetic analysis. In a later analysis, most CMV-associated TCR beta chains were found to appear HLA-restricted, with HLA associations seemingly driven largely by CMV exposure. According to the authors, the approach could potentially be generalized to other disease states and immunological phenotypes.

The cohort consisted of some 730 healthy bone marrow donors. At the time of sampling, all cohort members were nominally healthy, though unrecorded immune exposures were likely present. The donor was CMV seropositive and was included in the group of some 290 seropositive cohort members. A peripheral blood sample was collected from each donor, and TCR beta sequencing was performed on peripheral blood mononuclear cells. The Qiagen DNeasy Blood Extraction Kit was used to extract genomic DNA from the blood cell samples. The method was the immunoSEQ multiplex PCR assay. For the multiplex PCR, a mixture combining 60 forward primers for TCR Vbeta segments and 13 reverse primers for TCR Jbeta segments was used. The CDR3 region of rearranged TCR beta genes was amplified from genomic DNA with a multiplex PCR assay. Amplified TCR beta libraries were sequenced as 87-base-pair reads on the Illumina HiSeq System. In the original analysis: In a later analysis, 70 million to 95 million unique TCR beta chains were counted across the 500 to 850 repertoires, and roughly 11 million of these chains were shared by at least two donors. To remove PCR and sequencing errors, raw reads were error-corrected and collapsed into unique sequences using a nearest-neighbor algorithm that merged closely related sequences. CDR3 sequences were aligned to IMGT reference sequences to assign V, D and J gene segments. For a sequence to be retained, a match of at least six nucleotides was required to both a V gene segment and a J gene segment. A rearrangement was called productive if the CDR3 had no stop codons and remained in frame with V and J, and every other rearrangement was called non-productive. CDR3 was defined by IMGT convention, running from the second conserved V-encoded cysteine to the conserved J-encoded phenylalanine. In an earlier analysis of more than 550 of the donors, sequences lacking an unambiguous match to a single V gene segment were excluded. In an earlier analysis of almost 600 of the donors, a V segment was called functional when productive rearrangements were above 56.7%, and segregating when the standard deviation between donors exceeded 5%. To diagnose cytomegalovirus status from the catalog of TCR beta chain sequences, a statistical classification framework was built. In a later analysis, TCR nucleotide sequences were compared against IMGT/GENE-DB human TR gene sequences so that V and J genes could be assigned. Using the TCRdist pipeline, a later analysis assigned CDR3 sequences along with most-parsimonious VDJ recombination scenarios. In a later analysis, each TCR beta chain was defined by its CDR3 amino acid sequence together with its V-gene family, and reads lacking a unique V-gene family were excluded. As a way to deal with suspected cross-contamination and a sequencing artifact, a later analysis dropped nearly 600 nucleotide sequences that were highly shared and had low generation probability. For each public chain, a later analysis derived a clonal expansion index from normalized ranks of inferred template counts within each repertoire. A later analysis computed generation probabilities with a VDJ recombination model fitted to out-of-frame rearrangements, and checked the results against IGoR. In a later analysis, hypergeometric tests were used to score TCR-TCR, TCR-HLA and TCR-CMV co-occurrence, with a repertoire-size bias correction applied to TCR pairs. A later analysis estimated false discovery rates by permuting HLA or CMV assignments 20 times. In a later analysis, co-occurring TCRs were grouped using DBSCAN, with TCRdist sequence similarity added in when clustering inside HLA-allele-positive subsets. Repertoires with fewer than 30,000 or more than 120,000 public chains, plus five repertoires with anomalous nucleotide sharing, were excluded from co-occurrence clustering. In TCRdb, the immuneACCESS table is reduced to in-frame sequences with V and J assigned. These tables do not hold every clone; where another copy was compared, an unresolved V gene accounts for under half, and the others remain unexplained. V, J and clone size reflect that table, while D and trimming were determined from the DNA. The sample yields roughly 97,000 clones; 60% to 80% were counted once. The ten largest clones add up to 4.5% to 7% of the sample.

Including the terminal cysteine and phenylalanine, the CDR3 comprises 17 residues. Just CDR3 DNA is preserved here, 51 bases in frame from base 1. The germline V end is reduced by 0 bases and the J end by 4 bases; junction bases left unmatched: 9. The germline V gene supplies CDR1 MGHRA and CDR2 YSYEKL. The origin of this receptor is a man aged 60 to 75 in good health and CMV-seropositive. Material: PBMCs. The rearranged chain carries TRBV4-1 and TRBJ2-7; TRBD2 agrees with 10 junctional bases. The CDR3 protein sequence reads: CASSQDNALAGPYEQYF. DNA sequence: TGCGCCAGCAGCCAAGATAATGCACTAGCGGGACCATACGAGCAGTACTTC.